Below, 8 T cell receptor beta chains from the same sample are listed, as sequenced in a study of T cells in Graves' hyperthyroidism and ophthalmopathy. Researchers amplified the TCR beta CDR3 regions from RNA transcripts. The TCR CDR3 was amplified in a first-round RT-PCR using the HTBI primer set. TCRdb re-called the multiplex PCR reads with MiXCR, one entry per CDR3 protein. The sample records hundreds of thousands of distinct CDR3 sequences, around 16% being singletons. The sequencing input was blood. Receptors originate from a woman in her forties with Graves' ophthalmopathy.

On this clonotype: A much bigger clone sits one base away, suggesting this may be a read error. V is TRBV12-3 or TRBV12-4 and J is TRBJ1-1; 8 nucleotides line up with TRBD1. The CDR3 runs 13 residues. CDR3 bases: TGTGCCAGCACCTTACAGGGGGGCACTGAAGCTCTCTTT. Translating gives CASTLQGGTEALF.

The CDR3 bases are TGTGCCAGCAGTTTAGATCGGAACGCTAATGAAAAACTGTTTTTT. Translating it yields CASSLDRNANEKLFF. The rearrangement joins TRBV12-3 or TRBV12-4 to TRBJ1-4; no clear D gene. The CDR3 extends over 15 amino acids. Trimming shortened V by 1 base and J by 3 bases, and 9 bases separated the two germline ends.

This clonotype was found a few times. This chain uses TRBV27 with TRBJ1-4, with D uncertain. This CDR3 is 15 amino acids long. Trimming stripped 1 base from V and 4 bases from J, with 10 bases between. CDR1 is MNHEY, CDR2 SMNVEV, per germline (reference sequence). CDR3 loop: CASSLYRNGNEKLFF. In DNA, the CDR3 is TGTGCCAGCAGTTTATACCGGAATGGTAATGAAAAACTGTTTTTT. Filled out from reference TRBV27 and TRBJ1-4, the complete variable domain reads EAQVTQNPRYLITVTGKKLTVTCSQNMNHEYMSWYRQDPGLGLRQIYYSMNVEVTDKGDVPEGYKVSRKEKRNFPLILESPSPNQTSLYFCASSLYRNGNEKLFFGSGTQLSVL.

The chain joins TRBV5-1 to TRBJ2-5; maybe TRBD2 (6 bases). This CDR3 spans 14 amino acids. With 0 bases removed from V and 5 bases from J, the gap between germline ends came to 11 bases. CDR1 and CDR2 from the germline V gene are SGHRS and YFSETQ. The DNA of the CDR3 is TGCGCCAGCAGCTTGGCAGCGGGTCCGGAGACCCAGTACTTC. This codes for CASSLAAGPETQYF.

This clonotype has a handful of counts. This chain connects TRBV19 to TRBJ2-7; D perhaps matches TRBD2 (5 bases). This CDR3 is 14 amino acids long. From germline, CDR1 is LNHDA and CDR2 SQIVND (reference sequence). V lost 4 bases, J lost 4 bases, and 14 bases lay in between. CDR3 amino acids: CASSRAGPMYEQYF. The DNA of the CDR3 is TGTGCCAGTAGTAGGGCGGGCCCAATGTACGAGCAGTACTTC.

This clonotype has at least ten counts. The rearrangement joins TRBV7-9 to TRBJ2-7, with 7 bases lining up with TRBD1. V shed 5 bases, J shed 3 bases, and the junction held 7 bases outside the gene matches. CDR3 length: 14 residues. Germline V lookup: CDR1 SEHNR, CDR2 FQNEAQ (reference sequence). The CDR3 here is CASSPQGNYYEQYF. The CDR3 DNA reads TGTGCCAGCAGCCCACAGGGGAACTACTACGAGCAGTACTTC. The full variable domain, in which reference TRBV7-9 and TRBJ2-7 provide the parts outside the CDR3, is DTGVSQNPRHKITKRGQNVTFRCDPISEHNRLYWYRQTLGQGPEFLTYFQNEAQLEKSRLLSDRFSAERPKGSFSTLEIQRTEQGDSAMYLCASSPQGNYYEQYFGPGTRLTVT.

This clonotype was counted only a few times. J is TRBJ2-2 and V is TRBV15; no reliable D call. V was shortened by 0 bases and J by 7 bases, with 6 bases between the two germline ends. Per the germline V gene, CDR1 is LNHNV and CDR2 is YYDKDF (reference sequence). This CDR3 comprises 13 residues. DNA of the CDR3: TGTGCCACCAGCAGAGATTCCTTCGGGGAGCTGTTTTTT. Encoded protein: CATSRDSFGELFF.

The gene calls are TRBV3-1 and TRBJ2-1, with D uncertain. This CDR3 has 15 amino acids. Germline values: CDR1 LGHDT, CDR2 YNNKEL (reference sequence). The germline V and J ends were trimmed by 1 base and 0 bases, with 7 bases remaining between them. The CDR3: CASSQGRNSYNEQFF. The CDR3 DNA follows: TGTGCCAGCAGCCAAGGCAGAAACTCCTACAATGAGCAGTTCTTC.